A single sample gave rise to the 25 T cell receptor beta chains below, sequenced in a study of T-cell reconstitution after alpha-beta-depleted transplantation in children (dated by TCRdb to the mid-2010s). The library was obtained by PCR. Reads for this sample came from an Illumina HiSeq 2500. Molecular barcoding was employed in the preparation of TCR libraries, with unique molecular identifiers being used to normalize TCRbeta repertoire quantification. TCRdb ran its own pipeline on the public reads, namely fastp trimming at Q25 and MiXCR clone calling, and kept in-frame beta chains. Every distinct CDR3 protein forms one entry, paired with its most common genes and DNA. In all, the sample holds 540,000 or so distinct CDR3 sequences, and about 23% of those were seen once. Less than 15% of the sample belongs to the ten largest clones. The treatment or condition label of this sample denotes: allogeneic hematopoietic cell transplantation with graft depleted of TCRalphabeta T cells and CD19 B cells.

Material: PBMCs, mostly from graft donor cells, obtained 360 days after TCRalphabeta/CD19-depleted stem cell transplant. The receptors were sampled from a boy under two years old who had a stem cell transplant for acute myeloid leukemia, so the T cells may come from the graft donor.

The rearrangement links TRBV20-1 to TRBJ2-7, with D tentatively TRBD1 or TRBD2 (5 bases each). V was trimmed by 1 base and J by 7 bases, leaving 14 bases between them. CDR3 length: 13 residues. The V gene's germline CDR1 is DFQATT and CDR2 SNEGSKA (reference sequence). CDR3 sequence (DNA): TGCAGTGCTAGAGCCCCAGGAGAGGGGGAGCAGTACTTC. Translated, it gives CSARAPGEGEQYF.

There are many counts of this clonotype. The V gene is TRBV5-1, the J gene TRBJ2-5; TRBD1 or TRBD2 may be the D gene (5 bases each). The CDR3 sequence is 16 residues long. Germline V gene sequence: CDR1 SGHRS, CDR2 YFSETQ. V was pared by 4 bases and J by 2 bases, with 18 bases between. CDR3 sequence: CASSQEQAGLQETQYF. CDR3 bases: TGCGCCAGCAGCCAAGAACAGGCGGGCTTGCAAGAGACCCAGTACTTC.

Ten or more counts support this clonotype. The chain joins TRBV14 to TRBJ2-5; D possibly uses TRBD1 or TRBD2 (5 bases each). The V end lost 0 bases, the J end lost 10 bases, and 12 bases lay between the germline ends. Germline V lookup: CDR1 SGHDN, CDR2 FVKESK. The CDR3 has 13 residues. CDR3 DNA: TGTGCCAGCAGCCAAGATCGTGGGACCCTCCAGTACTTC. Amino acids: CASSQDRGTLQYF.

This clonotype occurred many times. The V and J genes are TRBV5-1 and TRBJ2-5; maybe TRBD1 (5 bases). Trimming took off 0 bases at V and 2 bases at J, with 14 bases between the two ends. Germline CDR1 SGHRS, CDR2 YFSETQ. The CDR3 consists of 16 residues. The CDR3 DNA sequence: TGCGCCAGCAGCTTGGCCATGAGGACATTGCAAGAGACCCAGTACTTC. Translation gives CASSLAMRTLQETQYF.

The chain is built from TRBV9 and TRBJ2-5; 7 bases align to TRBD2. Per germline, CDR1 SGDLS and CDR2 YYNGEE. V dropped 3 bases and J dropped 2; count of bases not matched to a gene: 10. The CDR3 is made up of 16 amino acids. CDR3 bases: TGTGCCAGCAGCGCTAAACTAGCGAAGTCTCAAGAGACCCAGTACTTC. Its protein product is CASSAKLAKSQETQYF.

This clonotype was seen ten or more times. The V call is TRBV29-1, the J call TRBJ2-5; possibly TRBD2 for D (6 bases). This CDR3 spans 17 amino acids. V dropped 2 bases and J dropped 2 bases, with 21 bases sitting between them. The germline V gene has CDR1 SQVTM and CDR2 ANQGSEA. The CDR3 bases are TGCAGCGTTGAACGTCCGGACGGGGGAGGCCCGCAAGAGACCCAGTACTTC. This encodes CSVERPDGGGPQETQYF.

The CDR3 loop reads CASSLGGYGPRNEQFF. The CDR3 bases are TGTGCCAGCAGCTTAGGTGGGTATGGCCCCCGGAATGAGCAGTTCTTC. The chain is built from TRBV7-9 and TRBJ2-1; D gene ambiguous. The CDR3 sequence is 16 residues long. V was trimmed by 1 base and J by 7 bases, leaving 17 bases between them. Germline V gene data show CDR1 as SEHNR and CDR2 as FQNEAQ (reference sequence).

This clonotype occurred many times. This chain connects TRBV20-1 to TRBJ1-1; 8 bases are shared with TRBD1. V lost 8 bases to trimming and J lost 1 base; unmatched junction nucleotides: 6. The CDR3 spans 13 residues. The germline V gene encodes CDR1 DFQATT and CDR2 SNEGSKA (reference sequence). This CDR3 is CSRPGTGNTEAFF. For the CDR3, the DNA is TGCAGTCGTCCTGGGACAGGGAACACTGAAGCTTTCTTT.

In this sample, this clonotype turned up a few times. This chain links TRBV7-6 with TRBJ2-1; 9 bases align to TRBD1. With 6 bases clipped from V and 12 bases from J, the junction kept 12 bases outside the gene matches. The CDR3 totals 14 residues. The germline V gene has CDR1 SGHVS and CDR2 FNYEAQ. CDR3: CASSRDRDTIGQFF. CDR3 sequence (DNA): TGTGCCAGCAGTAGGGACAGGGACACAATTGGGCAGTTCTTC.

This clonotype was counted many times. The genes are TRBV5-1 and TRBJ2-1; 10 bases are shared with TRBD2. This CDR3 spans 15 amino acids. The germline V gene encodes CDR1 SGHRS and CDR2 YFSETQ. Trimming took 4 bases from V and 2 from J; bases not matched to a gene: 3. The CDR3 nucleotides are TGCGCCAGCAGCACCGGACTAGCGGCCTACAATGAGCAGTTCTTC. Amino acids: CASSTGLAAYNEQFF.

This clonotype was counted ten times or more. The chain's CDR3 is CASSLVGTATNYGYTF. The CDR3 DNA sequence: TGTGCCAGCAGCTTAGTAGGGACAGCAACTAACTATGGCTACACCTTC. The chain employs TRBV7-2 and TRBJ1-2; TRBD1 matches at 7 bases. Germline V CDR1 and CDR2: SGHTA, FQGNSA. The junction had 5 bases not matched to a gene; V was cut back by 1 base and J by 0 bases. This CDR3 has 16 residues.

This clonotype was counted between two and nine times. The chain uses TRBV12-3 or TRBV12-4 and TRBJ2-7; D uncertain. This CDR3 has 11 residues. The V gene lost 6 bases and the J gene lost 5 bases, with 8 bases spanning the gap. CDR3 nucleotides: TGTGCCAGCAGCCGCGGAAACGAGCAGTACTTC. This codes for CASSRGNEQYF.

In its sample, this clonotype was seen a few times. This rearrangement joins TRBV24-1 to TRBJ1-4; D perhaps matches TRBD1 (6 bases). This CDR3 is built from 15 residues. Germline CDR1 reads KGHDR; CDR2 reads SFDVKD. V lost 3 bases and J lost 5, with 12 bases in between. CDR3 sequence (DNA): TGTGCCACCAGTGATCCCCGGGACACGAATGAAAAACTGTTTTTT. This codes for CATSDPRDTNEKLFF.

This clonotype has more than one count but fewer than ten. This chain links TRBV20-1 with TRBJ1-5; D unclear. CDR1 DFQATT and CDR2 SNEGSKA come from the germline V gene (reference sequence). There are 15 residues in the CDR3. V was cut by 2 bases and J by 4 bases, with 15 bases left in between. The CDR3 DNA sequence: TGCAGTGCTAGAACCCCGGGGTTTGGGAATCAGCCCCAGCATTTT. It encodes CSARTPGFGNQPQHF.

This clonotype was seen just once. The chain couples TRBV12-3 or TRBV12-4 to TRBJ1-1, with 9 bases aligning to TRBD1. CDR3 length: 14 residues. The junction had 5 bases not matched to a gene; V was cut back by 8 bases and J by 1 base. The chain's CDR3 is CASGQGLRNTEAFF. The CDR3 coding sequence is TGTGCCAGCGGACAGGGGTTAAGGAACACTGAAGCTTTCTTT.

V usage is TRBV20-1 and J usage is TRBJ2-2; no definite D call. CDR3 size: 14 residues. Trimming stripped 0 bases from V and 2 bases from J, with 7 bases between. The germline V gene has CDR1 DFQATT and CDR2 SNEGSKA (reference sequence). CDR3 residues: CSAREDANTGELFF. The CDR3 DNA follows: TGCAGTGCTAGAGAAGACGCAAACACCGGGGAGCTGTTTTTT.

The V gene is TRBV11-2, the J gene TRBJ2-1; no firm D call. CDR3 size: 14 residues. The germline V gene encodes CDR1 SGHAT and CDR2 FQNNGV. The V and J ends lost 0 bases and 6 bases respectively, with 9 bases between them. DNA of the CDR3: TGTGCCAGCAGCTTAGATGGCTCCCCCAATGAGCAGTTCTTC. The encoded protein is CASSLDGSPNEQFF. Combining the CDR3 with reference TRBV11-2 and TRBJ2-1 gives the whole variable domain EAGVAQSPRYKIIEKRQSVAFWCNPISGHATLYWYQQILGQGPKLLIQFQNNGVVDDSQLPKDRFSAERLKGVDSTLKIQPAKLEDSAVYLCASSLDGSPNEQFFGPGTRLTVL.

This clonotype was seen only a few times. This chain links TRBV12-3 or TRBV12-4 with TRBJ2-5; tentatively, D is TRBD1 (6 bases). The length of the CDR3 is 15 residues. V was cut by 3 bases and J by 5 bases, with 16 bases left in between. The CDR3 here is CASSLGTTLGETQYF. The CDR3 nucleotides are TGTGCCAGCAGTTTGGGGACAACCTTAGGGGAGACCCAGTACTTC.

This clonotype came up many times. As DNA, the CDR3 is TGTGCCAGCAGCCTGGCGTCGAACACCGGGGAGCTGTTTTTT. Translation: CASSLASNTGELFF. The rearrangement joins TRBV5-6 to TRBJ2-2; D unclear. Germline CDR1 SGHDT, CDR2 YYEEEE. The V end lost 4 bases, the J end lost 0 bases, and 7 bases lay between the germline ends. The CDR3 spans 14 residues.

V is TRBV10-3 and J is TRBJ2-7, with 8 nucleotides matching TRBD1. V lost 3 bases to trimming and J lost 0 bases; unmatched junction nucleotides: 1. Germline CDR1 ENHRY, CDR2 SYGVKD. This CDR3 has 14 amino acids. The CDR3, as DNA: TGTGCCATCAGTGATGGACAGGGCTCCTACGAGCAGTACGTC. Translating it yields CAISDGQGSYEQYV.

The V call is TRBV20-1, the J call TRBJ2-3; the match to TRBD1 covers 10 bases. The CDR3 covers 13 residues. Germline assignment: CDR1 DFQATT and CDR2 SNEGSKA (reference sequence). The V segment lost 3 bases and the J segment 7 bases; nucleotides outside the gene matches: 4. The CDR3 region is CSARGQGTYTQYF. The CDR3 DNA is TGCAGTGCTAGGGGACAGGGGACCTATACGCAGTATTTT.

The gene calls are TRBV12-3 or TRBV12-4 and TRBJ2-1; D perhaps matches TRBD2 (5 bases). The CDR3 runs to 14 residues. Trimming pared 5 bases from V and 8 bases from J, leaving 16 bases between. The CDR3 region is CASSPPWVGDEQFF. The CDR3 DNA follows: TGTGCCAGCAGTCCCCCGTGGGTGGGAGATGAGCAGTTCTTC.

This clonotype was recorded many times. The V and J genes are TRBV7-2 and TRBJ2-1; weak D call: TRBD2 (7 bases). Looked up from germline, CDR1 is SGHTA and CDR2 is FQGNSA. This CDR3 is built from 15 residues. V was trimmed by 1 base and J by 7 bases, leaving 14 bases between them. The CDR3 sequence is CASSLEGEGGNEQFF. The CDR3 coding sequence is TGTGCCAGCAGCTTAGAGGGGGAGGGGGGGAATGAGCAGTTCTTC. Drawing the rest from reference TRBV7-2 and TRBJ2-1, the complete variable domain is GAGVSQSPSNKVTEKGKDVELRCDPISGHTALYWYRQSLGQGLEFLIYFQGNSAPDKSGLPSDRFSAERTGGSVSTLTIQRTQQEDSAVYLCASSLEGEGGNEQFFGPGTRLTVL.

The CDR3 DNA sequence: TGTGCCACTCAGAAGACTAGCATCGATGCAGATACGCAGTATTTT. It encodes CATQKTSIDADTQYF. The J gene is TRBJ2-3, the V gene TRBV12-3 or TRBV12-4; the match to TRBD2 covers 7 bases. Trimming took 10 bases from V and 4 from J; bases not matched to a gene: 14. The CDR3 length is 15 residues.

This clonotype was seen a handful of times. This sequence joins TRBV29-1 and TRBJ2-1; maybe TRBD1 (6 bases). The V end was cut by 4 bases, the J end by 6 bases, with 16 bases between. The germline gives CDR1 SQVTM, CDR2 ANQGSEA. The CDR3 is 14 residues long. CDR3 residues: CSVANQGFFNEQFF. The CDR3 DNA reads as TGCAGCGTTGCGAACCAGGGGTTTTTCAATGAGCAGTTCTTC.